Included here is one T cell receptor (beta chain) sequence, with context. As yet, its antigen is unknown. PCR used 60 Vbeta primers and 13 Jbeta primers. Data came from immunoSEQ multiplex PCR; TCRdb stores just in-frame clones and leaves some out. This table has around 100,000 clones, 75% to 85% appearing once. The data stem from a study of cytomegalovirus exposure and HLA in healthy donors. Whole-study results and caveats: In a later analysis, a missense DCLRE1C variant was linked to TCR beta V- and J-gene trimming. Later analysis placed DRB1 highest and HLA-C lowest in TCR association rates, which differed by HLA locus.

The CDR3 totals 15 residues. The V end was cut by 7 bases, the J end by 5 bases, with 21 bases between. Germline V CDR1 and CDR2: SQVTM, ANQGSEA. The chain recombines TRBV29-1 with TRBJ2-1, with D perhaps matching TRBD2 (6 bases). Sequencing was done on a sample of PBMCs. This TCR came from a woman younger than 30 in good health and CMV-seronegative. The CDR3 loop is CSANDVAVFHNEQFF. The CDR3 bases are TGCAGCGCAAACGACGTAGCGGTTTTTCACAATGAGCAGTTCTTC.